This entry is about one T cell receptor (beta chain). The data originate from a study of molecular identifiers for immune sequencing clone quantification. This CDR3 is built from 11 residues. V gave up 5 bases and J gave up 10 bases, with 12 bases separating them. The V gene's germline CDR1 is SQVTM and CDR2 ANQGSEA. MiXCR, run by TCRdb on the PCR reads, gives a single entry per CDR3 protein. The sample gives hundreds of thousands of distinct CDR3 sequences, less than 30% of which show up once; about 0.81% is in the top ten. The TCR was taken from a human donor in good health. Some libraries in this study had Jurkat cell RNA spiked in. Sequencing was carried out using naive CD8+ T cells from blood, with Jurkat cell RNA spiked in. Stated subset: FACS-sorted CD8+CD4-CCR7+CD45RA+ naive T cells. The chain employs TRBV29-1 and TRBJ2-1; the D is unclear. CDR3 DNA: TGCAGCGTTCGAGACACCTACGAGCAGTTCTTC. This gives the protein CSVRDTYEQFF.